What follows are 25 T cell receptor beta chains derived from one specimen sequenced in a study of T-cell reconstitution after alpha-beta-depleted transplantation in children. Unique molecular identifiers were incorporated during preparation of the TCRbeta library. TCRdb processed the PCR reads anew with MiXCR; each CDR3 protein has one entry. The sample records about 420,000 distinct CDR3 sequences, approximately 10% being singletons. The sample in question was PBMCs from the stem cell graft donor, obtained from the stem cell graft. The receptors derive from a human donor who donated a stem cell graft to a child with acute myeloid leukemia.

CDR3 bases: TGCAGTGCACAGAGCTCTGGGGCCAACGTCCTGACTTTC. It codes for CSAQSSGANVLTF. V and J are TRBV20-1 and TRBJ2-6; D not resolved. Trimming removed 6 bases at V and 0 bases at J, with 6 bases between. Per the germline V gene, CDR1 is DFQATT and CDR2 is SNEGSKA (reference sequence). The CDR3 is 13 residues long.

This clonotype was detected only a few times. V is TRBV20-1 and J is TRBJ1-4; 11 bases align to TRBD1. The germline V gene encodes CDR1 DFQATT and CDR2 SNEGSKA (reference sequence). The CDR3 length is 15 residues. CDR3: CSSSGTGGANEKLFF. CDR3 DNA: TGCAGCTCGTCCGGGACAGGGGGGGCTAATGAAAAACTGTTTTTT.

CDR3 sequence: CASSLIGGGYGYTF. The CDR3, as DNA: TGTGCCAGCAGTCTGATAGGGGGCGGCTATGGCTACACCTTC. The chain joins TRBV6-1 to TRBJ1-2, with 7 bases fitting TRBD1. The CDR3 loop spans 14 amino acids. With V trimmed by 5 bases and J by 4 bases, 7 bases remained unmatched. Germline lookup yields CDR1 MNHNS and CDR2 SASEGT.

For the CDR3, the DNA is TGTGCCAGCAGCCACCCTATAGCGGGAGGTAACACCGGGGAGCTGTTTTTT. Protein sequence: CASSHPIAGGNTGELFF. The chain carries TRBV4-2 and TRBJ2-2; 10 bases align to TRBD2. The germline V gene has CDR1 LGHNA and CDR2 YNFKEQ. Trimming removed 3 bases from V and 2 bases from J; junction bases left unmatched: 6. CDR3 length equals 17 residues.

The DNA for the CDR3 is TGTGCCAGTAGCCTGACTAGCGGAGACGACGAGCAGTACTTC. This sequence encodes CASSLTSGDDEQYF. This sequence joins TRBV7-6 and TRBJ2-7, with 9 bases aligning to TRBD2. CDR3 length: 14 residues. Per germline, CDR1 SGHVS and CDR2 FNYEAQ. Trimming removed 9 bases from V and 5 bases from J; junction bases left unmatched: 11.

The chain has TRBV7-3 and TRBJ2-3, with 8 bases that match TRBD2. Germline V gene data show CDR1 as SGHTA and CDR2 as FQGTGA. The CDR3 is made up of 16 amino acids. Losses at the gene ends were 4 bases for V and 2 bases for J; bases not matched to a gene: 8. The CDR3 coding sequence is TGTGCCAGCAGCTCGGCGGGGGGAGGACCCACAGATACGCAGTATTTT. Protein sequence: CASSSAGGGPTDTQYF.

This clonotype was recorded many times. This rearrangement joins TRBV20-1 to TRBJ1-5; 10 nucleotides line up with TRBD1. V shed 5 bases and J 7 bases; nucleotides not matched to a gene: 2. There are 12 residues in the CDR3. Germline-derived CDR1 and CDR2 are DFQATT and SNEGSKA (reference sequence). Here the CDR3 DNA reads TGCAGTGCTTGGACAGGGGGGCAGCCCCAGCATTTT. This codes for CSAWTGGQPQHF.

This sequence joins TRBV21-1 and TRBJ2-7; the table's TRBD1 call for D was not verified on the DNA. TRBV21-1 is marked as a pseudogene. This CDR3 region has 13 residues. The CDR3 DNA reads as TGTGCCAGCAATGGGACCGACCCCTACGAGCAGTACGTC. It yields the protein CASNGTDPYEQYV.

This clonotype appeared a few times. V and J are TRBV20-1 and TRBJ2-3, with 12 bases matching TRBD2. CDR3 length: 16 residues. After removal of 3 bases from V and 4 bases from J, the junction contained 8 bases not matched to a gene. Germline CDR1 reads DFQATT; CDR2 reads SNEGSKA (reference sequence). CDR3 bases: TGCAGTGCTAGCCTGACTAGCGGGGGCCAGGCAGATACGCAGTATTTT. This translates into CSASLTSGGQADTQYF.

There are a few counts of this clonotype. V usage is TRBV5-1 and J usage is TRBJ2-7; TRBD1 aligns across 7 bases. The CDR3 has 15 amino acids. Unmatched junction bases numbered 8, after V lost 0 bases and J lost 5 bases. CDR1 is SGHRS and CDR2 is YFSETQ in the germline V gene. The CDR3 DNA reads TGCGCCAGCAGCTTGGCCGGACAGGAATCGGACGAGCAGTACGTC. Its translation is CASSLAGQESDEQYV.

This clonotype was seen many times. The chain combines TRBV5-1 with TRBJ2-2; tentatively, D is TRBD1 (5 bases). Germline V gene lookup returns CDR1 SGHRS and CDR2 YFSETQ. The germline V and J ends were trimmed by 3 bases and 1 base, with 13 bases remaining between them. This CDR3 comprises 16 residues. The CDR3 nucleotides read TGCGCCAGCAGCTCCCAGCTTGGACAGAACACCGGGGAGCTGTTTTTT. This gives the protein CASSSQLGQNTGELFF. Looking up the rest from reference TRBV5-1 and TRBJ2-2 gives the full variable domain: KAGVTQTPRYLIKTRGQQVTLSCSPISGHRSVSWYQQTPGQGLQFLFEYFSETQRNKGNFPGRFSGRQFSNSRSEMNVSTLELGDSALYLCASSSQLGQNTGELFFGEGSRLTVL.

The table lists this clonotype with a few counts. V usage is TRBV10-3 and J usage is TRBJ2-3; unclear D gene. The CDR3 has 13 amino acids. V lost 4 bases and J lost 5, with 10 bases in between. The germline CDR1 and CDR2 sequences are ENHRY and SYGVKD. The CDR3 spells CAISVKGIDTQYF. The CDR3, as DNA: TGTGCCATCAGTGTGAAGGGAATAGATACGCAGTATTTT.

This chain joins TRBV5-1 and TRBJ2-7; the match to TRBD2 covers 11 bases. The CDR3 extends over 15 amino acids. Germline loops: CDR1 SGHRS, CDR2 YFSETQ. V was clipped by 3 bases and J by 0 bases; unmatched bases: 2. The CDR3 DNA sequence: TGCGCCAGCAGCTCGACTAGCGGGGCCTCCTACGAGCAGTACTTC. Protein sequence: CASSSTSGASYEQYF. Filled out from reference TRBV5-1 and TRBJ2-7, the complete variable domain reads KAGVTQTPRYLIKTRGQQVTLSCSPISGHRSVSWYQQTPGQGLQFLFEYFSETQRNKGNFPGRFSGRQFSNSRSEMNVSTLELGDSALYLCASSSTSGASYEQYFGPGTRLTVT.

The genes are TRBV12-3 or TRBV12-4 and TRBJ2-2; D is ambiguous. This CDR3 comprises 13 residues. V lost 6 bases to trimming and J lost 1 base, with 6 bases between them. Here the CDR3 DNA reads TGTGCCAGCAGGCCCCGGAACACCGGGGAGCTGTTTTTT. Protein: CASRPRNTGELFF.

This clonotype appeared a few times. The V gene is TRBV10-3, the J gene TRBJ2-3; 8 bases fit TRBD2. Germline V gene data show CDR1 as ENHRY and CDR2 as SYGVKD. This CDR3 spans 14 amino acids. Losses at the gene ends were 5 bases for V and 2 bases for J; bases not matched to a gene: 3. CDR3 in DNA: TGTGCCATCAGTTCGGGACTAGACACAGATACGCAGTATTTT. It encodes CAISSGLDTDTQYF.

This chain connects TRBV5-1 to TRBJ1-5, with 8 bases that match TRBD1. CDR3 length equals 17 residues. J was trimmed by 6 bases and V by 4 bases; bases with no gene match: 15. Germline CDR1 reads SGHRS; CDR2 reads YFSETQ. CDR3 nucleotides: TGCGCCAGCAGCCATAAGCTTCAGGGGGCGATGGGTCAGCCCCAGCATTTT. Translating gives CASSHKLQGAMGQPQHF.

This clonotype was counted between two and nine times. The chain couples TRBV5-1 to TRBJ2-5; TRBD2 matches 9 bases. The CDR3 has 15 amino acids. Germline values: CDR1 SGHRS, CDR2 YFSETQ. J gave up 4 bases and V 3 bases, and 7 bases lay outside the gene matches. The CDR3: CASSSLVLAGETQYF. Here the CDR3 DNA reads TGCGCCAGCAGCTCGTTAGTACTAGCGGGAGAGACCCAGTACTTC.

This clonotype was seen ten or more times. The DNA of the CDR3 is TGTGCCAGCGCTCCCGGGGGGACTAATGAAAAACTGTTTTTT. It translates to CASAPGGTNEKLFF. J is TRBJ1-4 and V is TRBV12-3 or TRBV12-4; a possible D gene is TRBD1 (5 bases). The V end lost 8 bases, the J end lost 2 bases, and 12 bases lay between the germline ends. The CDR3 has 14 residues.

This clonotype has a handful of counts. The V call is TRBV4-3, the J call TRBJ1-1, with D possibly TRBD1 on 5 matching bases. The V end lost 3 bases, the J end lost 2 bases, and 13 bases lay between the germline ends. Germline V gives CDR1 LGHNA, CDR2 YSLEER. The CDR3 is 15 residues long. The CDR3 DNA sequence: TGCGCCAGCAGCCATGAGGGGACGGGCAACACTGAAGCTTTCTTT. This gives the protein CASSHEGTGNTEAFF.

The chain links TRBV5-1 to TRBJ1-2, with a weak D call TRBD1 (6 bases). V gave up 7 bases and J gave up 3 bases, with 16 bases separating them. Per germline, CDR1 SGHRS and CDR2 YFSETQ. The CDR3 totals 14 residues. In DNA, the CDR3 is TGCGCCAGCCTCAAAAGGGGGAAGGACTATGGCTACACCTTC. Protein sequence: CASLKRGKDYGYTF.

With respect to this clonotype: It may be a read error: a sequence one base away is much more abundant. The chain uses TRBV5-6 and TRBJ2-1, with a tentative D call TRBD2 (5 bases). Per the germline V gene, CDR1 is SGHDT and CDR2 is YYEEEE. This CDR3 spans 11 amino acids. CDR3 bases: TGTACCAGCGGCTCCTACAATGAGCAGTTCTTC. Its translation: CTSGSYNEQFF.

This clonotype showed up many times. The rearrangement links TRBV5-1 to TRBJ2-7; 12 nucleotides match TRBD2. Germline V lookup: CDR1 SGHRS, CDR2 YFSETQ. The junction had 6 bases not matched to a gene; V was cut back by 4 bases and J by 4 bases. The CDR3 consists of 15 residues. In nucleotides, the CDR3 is TGCGCCAGCAGCAAAGGACTAGCGGGACAGTACGAGCAGTACTTC. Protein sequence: CASSKGLAGQYEQYF.

The CDR3 protein is CASSLQTGGAEGYTF. The DNA for the CDR3 is TGTGCCAGCAGCTTACAGACAGGGGGTGCGGAGGGCTACACCTTC. The chain combines TRBV7-6 with TRBJ1-2, with 9 bases that match TRBD1. The CDR3 has 15 residues. CDR1 is SGHVS, CDR2 FNYEAQ, per germline. The V and J ends lost 2 bases and 8 bases, in that order; junction bases with no gene match: 9.

The CDR3 here is CASSLGSGTSTDTQYF. In DNA, the CDR3 is TGCGCCAGCAGCTTGGGGTCGGGGACAAGCACAGATACGCAGTATTTT. The rearrangement links TRBV5-1 to TRBJ2-3, with TRBD1 as a possible D gene (6 bases). V was trimmed by 0 bases and J by 0 bases, leaving 11 bases between them. Per the germline V gene, CDR1 is SGHRS and CDR2 is YFSETQ. The CDR3 runs 16 residues.

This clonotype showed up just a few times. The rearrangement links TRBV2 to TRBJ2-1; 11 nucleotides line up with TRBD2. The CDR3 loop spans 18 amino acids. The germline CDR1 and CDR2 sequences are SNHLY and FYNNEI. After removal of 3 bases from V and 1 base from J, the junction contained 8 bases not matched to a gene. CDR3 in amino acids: CASSEELAGERSYNEQFF. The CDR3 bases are TGTGCCAGCAGTGAGGAACTAGCGGGAGAGCGGTCCTACAATGAGCAGTTCTTC.